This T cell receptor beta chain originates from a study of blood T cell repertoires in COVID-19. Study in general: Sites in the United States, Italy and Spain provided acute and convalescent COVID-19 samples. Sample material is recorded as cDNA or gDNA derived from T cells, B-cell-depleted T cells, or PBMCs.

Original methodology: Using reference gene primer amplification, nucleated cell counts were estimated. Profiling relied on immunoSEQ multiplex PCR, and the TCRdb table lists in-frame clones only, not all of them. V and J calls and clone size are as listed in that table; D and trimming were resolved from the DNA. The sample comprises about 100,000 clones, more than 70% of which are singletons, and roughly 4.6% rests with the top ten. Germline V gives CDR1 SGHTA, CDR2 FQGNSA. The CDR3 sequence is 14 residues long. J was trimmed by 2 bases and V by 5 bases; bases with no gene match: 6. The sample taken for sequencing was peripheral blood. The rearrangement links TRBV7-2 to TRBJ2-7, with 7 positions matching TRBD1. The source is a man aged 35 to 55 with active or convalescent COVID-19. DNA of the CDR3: TGTGCCAGCAGCGTAAACAGGGGAGCCTACGAGCAGTACTTC. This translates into CASSVNRGAYEQYF.